The present T cell receptor (beta chain) was sequenced within a study of T cell responses to AZD1222 COVID-19 vaccine. Measured with immunoSEQ multiplex PCR; TCRdb has only the in-frame clones, and not every one. This sample carries about 100,000 clones, more than 85% of them seen once, and the ten largest clones take just over 8%. This specimen was peripheral blood, taken 28 days after the second AZD1222 dose. The clonotype originates from an adult who received the AZD1222 COVID-19 vaccine.

The CDR3 DNA sequence: TGTGCCAGCAGCTTACGCCTCTTCCGGGACAGGGGGCTGGATGAGCAGTTCTTC. This sequence encodes CASSLRLFRDRGLDEQFF. This chain links TRBV11-2 with TRBJ2-1; the match to TRBD1 covers 12 bases. V shed 2 bases and J 8 bases; nucleotides not matched to a gene: 13. This CDR3 is built from 18 residues. Germline V gene sequence: CDR1 SGHAT, CDR2 FQNNGV.